This T cell receptor (beta chain) was obtained from a study of shared clonotypes between healthy human individuals (dated by TCRdb to the early 2020s). Study-wide context: A few men and a couple of women, aged 18 to 49 years, made up the cohort. For each donor, CD4 naive and CD4 memory were each given three plates, CD8 naive was given two plates, and CD8 memory was given one plate. Blood TCR repertoires of about 5 healthy adults were deeply sequenced to estimate repertoire size and the extent of clonotype sharing between individuals. Leukapheresis yielded between about 0.94 and 9.5 billion PBMCs per donor. To increase sequencing depth and limit assay-specific biases, different laboratories used diverse techniques to prepare libraries and sequence TCR repertoires.

The donors were healthy, HIV-negative adults with no recently reported acute infections or vaccinations. All donors were Caucasian adults living in Nashville, Tennessee, USA. Magnetic negative selection was used to enrich CD4+ T cells, after which naive cells were positively selected on CD45RA and the negative fraction became the memory subset. Blood was obtained by leukapheresis, after which PBMCs were separated by Ficoll-Histopaque density gradient centrifugation and cryopreserved in liquid nitrogen vapor phase. Analytical flow cytometry was used to check the purity and quantity of each magnetically sorted T cell population. Each sorted fraction had its genomic DNA isolated and then quantified by UV absorbance on a Nanodrop 2000c. From the cysteine up to the phenylalanine, the CDR3 has a length of 21 residues. Only the CDR3 portion is preserved as DNA: 63 bases, with reading frame beginning at the first base. CDR1 is given as MDHEN and CDR2 as SYDVKM, both from the germline V gene. V sheds 2 bases and J sheds 0 bases, leaving 25 bases between their ends.

Using the deep immunoSEQ assay, TCR CDR3 regions were amplified from genomic DNA by multiplex PCR. Genomic DNA extracted from each cell subset was distributed evenly over all wells of several immunoSEQ 96-well plates, and each plate served as one replicate. For sorted subsets, around 200 ng genomic DNA, equal to tens of thousands of T cell genomes, was loaded into each replicate PCR. Purified libraries were quantified with a Qubit 3.0 fluorometer, sized on a Bioanalyzer 2100, and re-quantified with the KAPA Library Quantification kit. A separate single-read 150-cycle Illumina NextSeq 550 flow cell was used to sequence each immunoSEQ 96-well plate. The source study handled its data this way. Because only junctional sequences without quality scores were contained in the immunoSEQ output, filtering matching that applied to full-length reads could not be performed. Sequences were annotated with PyIR, a Python wrapper for IgBLAST v1.9, using IMGT germline references to assign V/J genes and CDR3. Any read was removed if the V/J assignment was weak (E-value above 1e-6), the CDR3 was missing, or the read contained stop codons, out-of-frame junctions, or ambiguous translated residues. V3J clonotypes were defined as sequences sharing the same inferred V gene, J gene, and CDR3 amino acid sequence. Percentage overlap between repertoires was calculated by dividing the number of shared unique clonotypes by the size of the smaller repertoire. Three approaches were used to assess repertoire richness: RTK rarefaction, the Chao1 estimator, and Recon v2.1 estimates of unobserved clonotypes. Generation probabilities were computed with OLGA for all TCRbeta clonotypes obtained by the gDNA method from a handful of donors. The source is immuneACCESS, and TCRdb retained only in-frame sequences with V and J called. Part of the clones is not carried over; for the studies checked, unresolved V genes explain less than half of this, and the remainder is unexplained. V, J and clone size are those of that table, while D and trimming were read from the DNA. This sample holds roughly 2.5 million clones; 85% to 95% were observed only once. The top ten constitute 0.13% to 0.15% of the sample.

Results and caveats for the whole study, not just this receptor: When several donors were compared, the shared fraction of clonotypes was roughly 5% for naive CD4, 3% to 4% for naive CD8, 2.3% for memory CD4, and 0.35% to 0.4% for memory CD8. Sampling was restricted to blood, and TCR repertoires in tissues likely differ from the TCR repertoires found in blood. Pairwise subsampling indicated that sequencing depth was expected to affect the degree of clonotype sharing among donors. Compared with non-shared clonotypes, clonotypes shared by all four sorted-subset donors had higher generation probabilities. The genetic and exposure-history diversity represented was limited by the small number of donors. Even with the large sequencing depth, rarefaction of the sorted-subset datasets indicated that sequencing was incomplete. Estimated clonotype richness was generally larger for naive than for memory subsets.

About this clone itself: The antigen this receptor binds is unknown. Within one base of it there is no much larger clone, and no base qualities were kept.

What was sequenced was naive CD4+ T cells sorted from blood. Taken with the paper, the label for cell subset or site translates to: CD45RA+ positively selected. The TCR comes from a man younger than 30 in good health. The sequence joins TRBV28 to TRBJ1-4, with no D gene named confidently. The DNA is as follows: TGTGCCAGCAGTTTAGGGTTCGGGCGGGGTAGCCCCTTTGCAACTAATGAAAAACTGTTTTTT. It codes for CASSLGFGRGSPFATNEKLFF.